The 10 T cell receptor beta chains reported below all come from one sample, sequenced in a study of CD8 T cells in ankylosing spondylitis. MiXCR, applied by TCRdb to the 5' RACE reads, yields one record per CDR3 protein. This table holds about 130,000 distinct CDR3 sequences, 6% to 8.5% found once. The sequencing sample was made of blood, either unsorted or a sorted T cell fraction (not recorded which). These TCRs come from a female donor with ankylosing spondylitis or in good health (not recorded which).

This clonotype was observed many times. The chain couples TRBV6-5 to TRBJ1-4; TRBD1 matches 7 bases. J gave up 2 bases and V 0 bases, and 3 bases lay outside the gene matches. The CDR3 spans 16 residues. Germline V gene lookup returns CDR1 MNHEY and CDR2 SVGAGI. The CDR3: CASSYSDRVTNEKLFF. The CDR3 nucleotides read TGTGCCAGCAGTTACTCCGACAGGGTTACTAATGAAAAACTGTTTTTT.

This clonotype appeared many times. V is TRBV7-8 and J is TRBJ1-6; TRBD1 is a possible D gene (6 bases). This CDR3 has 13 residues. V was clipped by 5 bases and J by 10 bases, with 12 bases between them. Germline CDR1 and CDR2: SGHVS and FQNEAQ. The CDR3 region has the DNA TGTGCCAGCAGCGCCGACAGGAGGTCACCCCTCCACTTT. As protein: CASSADRRSPLHF.

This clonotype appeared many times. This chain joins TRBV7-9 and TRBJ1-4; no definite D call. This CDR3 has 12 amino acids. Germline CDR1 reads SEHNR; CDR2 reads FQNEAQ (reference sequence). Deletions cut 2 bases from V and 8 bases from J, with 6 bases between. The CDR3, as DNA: TGTGCCAGCAGCTTAAAAGGAGAAAAACTGTTTTTT. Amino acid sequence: CASSLKGEKLFF.

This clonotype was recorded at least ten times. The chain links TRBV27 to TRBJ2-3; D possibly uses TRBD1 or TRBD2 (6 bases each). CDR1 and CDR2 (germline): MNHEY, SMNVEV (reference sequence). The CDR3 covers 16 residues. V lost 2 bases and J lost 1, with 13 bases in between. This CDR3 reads CASSLTGARRTDTQYF. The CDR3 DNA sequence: TGTGCCAGCAGTTTAACGGGGGCGCGTCGCACAGATACGCAGTATTTT.

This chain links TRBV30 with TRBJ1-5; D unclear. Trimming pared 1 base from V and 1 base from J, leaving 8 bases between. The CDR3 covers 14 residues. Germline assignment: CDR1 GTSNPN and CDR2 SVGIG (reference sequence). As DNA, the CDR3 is TGTGCCTGGAGTGACCGACCCAGCAATCAGCCCCAGCATTTT. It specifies CAWSDRPSNQPQHF.

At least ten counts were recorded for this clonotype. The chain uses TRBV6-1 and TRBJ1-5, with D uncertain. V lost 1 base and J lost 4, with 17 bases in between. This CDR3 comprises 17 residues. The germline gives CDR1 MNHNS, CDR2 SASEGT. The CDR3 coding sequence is TGTGCCAGCAGTGAAGGGTTCGCTTCCTTTAGGAATCAGCCCCAGCATTTT. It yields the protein CASSEGFASFRNQPQHF.

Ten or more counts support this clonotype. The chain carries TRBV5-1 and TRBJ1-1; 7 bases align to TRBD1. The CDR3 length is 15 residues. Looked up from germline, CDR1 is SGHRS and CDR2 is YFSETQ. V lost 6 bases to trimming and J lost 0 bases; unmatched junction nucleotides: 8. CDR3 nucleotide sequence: TGCGCCAGCACCCCGGACAGGAGTATGAACACTGAAGCTTTCTTT. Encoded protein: CASTPDRSMNTEAFF. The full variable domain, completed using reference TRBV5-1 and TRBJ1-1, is KAGVTQTPRYLIKTRGQQVTLSCSPISGHRSVSWYQQTPGQGLQFLFEYFSETQRNKGNFPGRFSGRQFSNSRSEMNVSTLELGDSALYLCASTPDRSMNTEAFFGQGTRLTVV.

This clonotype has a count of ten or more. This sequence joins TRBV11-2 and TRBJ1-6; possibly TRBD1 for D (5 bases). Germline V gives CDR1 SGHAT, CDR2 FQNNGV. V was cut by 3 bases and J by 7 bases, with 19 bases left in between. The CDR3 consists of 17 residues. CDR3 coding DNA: TGTGCCAGCAGCTTCGATCCTCTGGGGCGGGAAAATTCACCCCTCCACTTT. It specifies CASSFDPLGRENSPLHF. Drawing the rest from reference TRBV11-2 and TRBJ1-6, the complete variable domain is EAGVAQSPRYKIIEKRQSVAFWCNPISGHATLYWYQQILGQGPKLLIQFQNNGVVDDSQLPKDRFSAERLKGVDSTLKIQPAKLEDSAVYLCASSFDPLGRENSPLHFGNGTRLTVT.

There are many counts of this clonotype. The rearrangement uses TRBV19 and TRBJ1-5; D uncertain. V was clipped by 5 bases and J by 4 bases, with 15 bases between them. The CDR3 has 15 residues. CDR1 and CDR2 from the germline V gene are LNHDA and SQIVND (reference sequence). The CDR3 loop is CASSGWTGRNQPQHF. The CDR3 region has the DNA TGTGCCAGTAGTGGATGGACGGGCCGTAATCAGCCCCAGCATTTT.

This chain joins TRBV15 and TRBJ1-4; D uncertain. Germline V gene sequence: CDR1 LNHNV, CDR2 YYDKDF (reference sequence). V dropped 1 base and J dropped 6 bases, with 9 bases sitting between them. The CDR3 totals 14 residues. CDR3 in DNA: TGTGCCACCAGCAGAGCCGACAAGTATGAAAAACTGTTTTTT. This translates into CATSRADKYEKLFF.